A single sample gave rise to the 27 T cell receptor beta chains below, sequenced in a study of blood T cell repertoires in COVID-19 (dated by TCRdb to the early 2020s). The library relied on the immunoSEQ multiplex PCR assay. Entries here come from immuneACCESS through TCRdb and include only in-frame sequences with V and J called. Some clones fail to appear in such tables; in the studies checked, an unresolved V gene covers under half of the shortfall, and the cause of the remainder is unknown. The sample contains approximately 78,000 clones, 88% of them found a single time. The ten most abundant clones make up about 27% of the sample. Sequencing was performed on peripheral blood. Source of these receptors: a man over 45 with acute or convalescent COVID-19.

Details on this clone: This specimen includes other DNA sequences encoding the same CDR3. The CDR3: CASSLQGSNEKLFF. The CDR3 nucleotides are TGTGCCAGCAGCCTACAGGGGAGTAATGAAAAACTGTTTTTT. V and J are TRBV14 and TRBJ1-4; 7 bases align to TRBD1. The CDR3 covers 14 residues. Germline trimming cut 4 bases from V and 4 bases from J; bases unmatched to any gene: 3. Germline CDR1 reads SGHDN; CDR2 reads FVKESK.

This clone occurred a few times. The genes are TRBV6-1 and TRBJ1-6; D may be TRBD1 (5 bases). V lost 0 bases and J 7 bases, leaving 19 bases between the germline ends. Germline V gives CDR1 MNHNS, CDR2 SASEGT. This CDR3 has 18 amino acids. CDR3 in amino acids: CASSEAPQGVLRNSPLHF. The CDR3, as DNA: TGTGCCAGCAGTGAAGCTCCGCAGGGCGTCCTCCGGAATTCACCCCTCCACTTT.

The rearrangement links TRBV29-1 to TRBJ1-1; a possible D gene is TRBD1 (5 bases). The V gene's germline CDR1 is SQVTM and CDR2 ANQGSEA. This CDR3 has 18 amino acids. Trimming shortened V by 0 bases and J by 0 bases, and 20 bases separated the two germline ends. The CDR3 nucleotides are TGCAGCGTTGAAGAGGGGGGAGACAGAGGTTACATGAACACTGAAGCTTTCTTT. Encoded protein: CSVEEGGDRGYMNTEAFF.

The chain combines TRBV11-3 with TRBJ2-7; possibly TRBD2 for D (7 bases). The CDR3 is 15 amino acids. Trimming left V 0 bases short and J 2 bases short, with 11 bases between. CDR1 is SGHNT, CDR2 YENEEA, per germline. The chain's CDR3 is CASSLEGGGTYEQYF. The CDR3 coding sequence is TGTGCCAGCAGCTTAGAAGGGGGGGGAACCTACGAGCAGTACTTC.

This clone was counted between two and nine times. The gene calls are TRBV7-9 and TRBJ2-1; 8 positions match TRBD2. The germline CDR1 and CDR2 sequences are SEHNR and FQNEAQ (reference sequence). J lost 3 bases, V lost 0 bases, and 1 base had no gene match. The CDR3 spans 15 residues. CDR3 sequence (DNA): TGTGCCAGCAGCTTAGCACTAGCGGACTACAATGAGCAGTTCTTC. Translation gives CASSLALADYNEQFF.

The sample holds one count of this clone. The rearrangement joins TRBV11-2 to TRBJ1-2; 8 bases match TRBD1. Germline CDR1 SGHAT, CDR2 FQNNGV. After removal of 2 bases from V and 4 bases from J, the junction contained 6 bases not matched to a gene. The CDR3 length is 15 residues. CDR3 in DNA: TGTGCCAGCAGCTTAAGGGGACAGGCCTTCTATGGCTACACCTTC. This codes for CASSLRGQAFYGYTF.

Ten or more counts support this clone. The genes are TRBV5-6 and TRBJ1-1; D possibly corresponds to TRBD1 (5 bases). Germline-derived CDR1 and CDR2 are SGHDT and YYEEEE. Trimming pared 5 bases from V and 4 bases from J, leaving 9 bases between. The CDR3 length is 12 residues. CDR3: CASSLGVTEAFF. The DNA for the CDR3 is TGTGCCAGCAGTTTAGGGGTCACTGAAGCTTTCTTT.

The V call is TRBV11-2, the J call TRBJ2-7, with a tentative D call TRBD1 (6 bases). The CDR3 consists of 14 residues. Trimming removed 7 bases at V and 2 bases at J, with 15 bases between. Germline-derived CDR1 and CDR2 are SGHAT and FQNNGV. The CDR3 loop reads CASTAGGDPYEQYF. CDR3 nucleotides: TGTGCCAGCACAGCTGGGGGCGACCCCTACGAGCAGTACTTC. The whole variable domain, filled in from reference TRBV11-2 and TRBJ2-7, reads EAGVAQSPRYKIIEKRQSVAFWCNPISGHATLYWYQQILGQGPKLLIQFQNNGVVDDSQLPKDRFSAERLKGVDSTLKIQPAKLEDSAVYLCASTAGGDPYEQYFGPGTRLTVT.

The chain employs TRBV6-5 and TRBJ1-6, with 11 bases lining up with TRBD1. The ends lost 5 bases at V and 13 bases at J; junction bases unmatched: 7. Germline loops: CDR1 MNHEY, CDR2 SVGAGI. The CDR3 is 14 residues long. The CDR3 reads CASSRGQGGSPLHF. CDR3 in DNA: TGTGCCAGCAGTAGGGGACAGGGGGGCTCCCCCCTCCACTTT.

The chain carries TRBV18 and TRBJ2-5; 9 nucleotides align to TRBD1. V lost 3 bases, J lost 4 bases, and 9 bases stayed unmatched. Germline-derived CDR1 and CDR2 are KGHSH and LQKENI. The CDR3 loop spans 16 amino acids. CDR3 region: CASSPMGQGMRETQYF. DNA for the CDR3: TGTGCCAGCTCACCCATGGGACAGGGAATGAGAGAGACCCAGTACTTC. Full variable domain (missing parts from reference TRBV18 and TRBJ2-5): NAGVMQNPRHLVRRRGQEARLRCSPMKGHSHVYWYRQLPEEGLKFMVYLQKENIIDESGMPKERFSAEFPKEGPSILRIQQVVRGDSAAYFCASSPMGQGMRETQYFGPGTRLLVL.

This chain connects TRBV7-9 to TRBJ1-1; 8 bases align to TRBD1. This CDR3 contains 17 residues. Germline CDR1 and CDR2: SEHNR and FQNEAQ (reference sequence). Unmatched junction bases numbered 11, after V lost 5 bases and J lost 0 bases. The CDR3 sequence: CASSPIGQGKMNTEAFF. The DNA for the CDR3 is TGTGCCAGCAGCCCCATCGGACAGGGTAAGATGAACACTGAAGCTTTCTTT.

This chain links TRBV7-2 with TRBJ1-6; weak D call: TRBD1 (6 bases). V was trimmed by 2 bases and J by 6 bases, leaving 17 bases between them. The CDR3 extends over 17 amino acids. The germline V gene encodes CDR1 SGHTA and CDR2 FQGNSA. CDR3 coding DNA: TGTGCCAGCAGCTTAAGGGCAGGGGCCCAGCGTAATTCACCCCTCCACTTT. It codes for CASSLRAGAQRNSPLHF. Full variable domain (remainder filled in from reference TRBV7-2 and TRBJ1-6): GAGVSQSPSNKVTEKGKDVELRCDPISGHTALYWYRQSLGQGLEFLIYFQGNSAPDKSGLPSDRFSAERTGGSVSTLTIQRTQQEDSAVYLCASSLRAGAQRNSPLHFGNGTRLTVT.

V usage is TRBV6-6 and J usage is TRBJ1-2, with 8 bases matching TRBD1. Trimming at V came to 7 bases and at J to 1 base, leaving 8 bases not matched to a gene. The CDR3 totals 15 residues. Germline values: CDR1 MNHNY, CDR2 SVGAGI (reference sequence). The CDR3 is CASNSLGQGNYGYTF. The CDR3 DNA reads TGTGCCAGCAATTCCCTCGGACAGGGTAACTATGGCTACACCTTC.

The chain combines TRBV7-2 with TRBJ1-5; no clear D gene. Germline V CDR1 and CDR2: SGHTA, FQGNSA. Trimming left V 5 bases short and J 0 bases short, with 11 bases between. The CDR3 is 15 residues long. This CDR3 reads CASSPSKLSNQPQHF. CDR3 nucleotide sequence: TGTGCCAGCAGCCCTTCGAAACTTAGCAATCAGCCCCAGCATTTT. Combining the CDR3 with reference TRBV7-2 and TRBJ1-5 gives the whole variable domain GAGVSQSPSNKVTEKGKDVELRCDPISGHTALYWYRQSLGQGLEFLIYFQGNSAPDKSGLPSDRFSAERTGGSVSTLTIQRTQQEDSAVYLCASSPSKLSNQPQHFGDGTRLSIL.

The rearrangement joins TRBV3-1 (or the pseudogene TRBV3-2) to TRBJ2-7; maybe TRBD2 (7 bases). The germline gives CDR1 LGHDT, CDR2 YNNKEL (reference sequence). V lost 4 bases to trimming and J lost 1 base, with 17 bases between them. The CDR3 sequence is 16 residues long. CDR3 sequence: CASSLQRGGLSYEQYF. For the CDR3, the DNA is TGTGCCAGCAGCCTCCAAAGGGGGGGTCTTTCCTACGAGCAGTACTTC.

The chain is built from TRBV2 and TRBJ2-7; tentative D call: TRBD1 (6 bases). Germline CDR1 is SNHLY and CDR2 is FYNNEI. The CDR3 contains 12 residues. With 4 bases removed from V and 6 bases from J, the gap between germline ends came to 10 bases. The CDR3 nucleotides are TGTGCCAGCAGTGGACAGGTGGCCGAGCAGTACTTC. It translates to CASSGQVAEQYF.

The DNA of the CDR3 is TGTGCCAGCTCAGAGATGAACACTGAAGCTTTCTTT. Encoded protein: CASSEMNTEAFF. This chain joins TRBV18 and TRBJ1-1; D unclear. V was trimmed by 5 bases and J by 0 bases, leaving 4 bases between them. The CDR3 contains 12 residues. CDR1 KGHSH and CDR2 LQKENI come from the germline V gene.

This sequence joins TRBV7-9 and TRBJ2-3; 10 bases agree with TRBD2. From germline, CDR1 is SEHNR and CDR2 FQNEAQ (reference sequence). Germline trimming cut 8 bases from V and 2 bases from J; bases unmatched to any gene: 7. The CDR3 is 15 residues long. The CDR3 loop is CASLYGLAATDTQYF. The CDR3 DNA is TGTGCCAGCTTATATGGACTAGCGGCCACAGATACGCAGTATTTT. The variable domain in full, completed from reference TRBV7-9 and TRBJ2-3, reads DTGVSQNPRHKITKRGQNVTFRCDPISEHNRLYWYRQTLGQGPEFLTYFQNEAQLEKSRLLSDRFSAERPKGSFSTLEIQRTEQGDSAMYLCASLYGLAATDTQYFGPGTRLTVL.

This clone was observed a handful of times. The chain joins TRBV3-1 (or the pseudogene TRBV3-2) to TRBJ1-3; tentatively, D is TRBD1 (5 bases). Germline V gene data show CDR1 as LGHDT and CDR2 as YNNKEL (reference sequence). V gave up 2 bases and J gave up 0 bases, with 8 bases separating them. The CDR3 is 15 residues long. In DNA form, the CDR3 reads TGTGCCAGCAGCCAAACGGGGGGCTCTGGAAACACCATATATTTT. This sequence encodes CASSQTGGSGNTIYF.

V gene TRBV18 combines with J gene TRBJ2-7; 7 bases are a match to TRBD1. The CDR3 runs to 14 residues. CDR1 KGHSH and CDR2 LQKENI come from the germline V gene. V shed 0 bases, J shed 5 bases, and the junction held 4 bases outside the gene matches. The CDR3 DNA follows: TGTGCCAGCTCACCACCGGGACAGTGGAACGAGCAGTACTTC. Amino acid sequence: CASSPPGQWNEQYF. The complete variable domain, with remaining parts taken from reference TRBV18 and TRBJ2-7, reads NAGVMQNPRHLVRRRGQEARLRCSPMKGHSHVYWYRQLPEEGLKFMVYLQKENIIDESGMPKERFSAEFPKEGPSILRIQQVVRGDSAAYFCASSPPGQWNEQYFGPGTRLTVT.

The J gene is TRBJ2-2, the V gene TRBV11-2; 8 bases line up with TRBD1. The CDR3 extends over 17 amino acids. Germline trimming cut 4 bases from V and 3 bases from J; bases unmatched to any gene: 10. Germline V lookup: CDR1 SGHAT, CDR2 FQNNGV. CDR3 protein: CASSYPSQGAYTGELFF. The CDR3 nucleotides read TGTGCCAGCAGCTATCCCTCCCAGGGGGCTTACACCGGGGAGCTGTTTTTT.

This chain uses TRBV29-1 with TRBJ2-5, with unresolved D. This CDR3 region has 12 residues. Germline CDR1 is SQVTM and CDR2 is ANQGSEA. V was pared by 6 bases and J by 2 bases, with 10 bases between. CDR3 amino acids: CSVRQNQETQYF. In DNA form, the CDR3 reads TGCAGCGTGAGGCAGAATCAAGAGACCCAGTACTTC.

The chain uses TRBV5-6 and TRBJ1-1; 8 bases match TRBD1. Germline loops: CDR1 SGHDT, CDR2 YYEEEE. Unmatched junction bases numbered 4, after V lost 4 bases and J lost 5 bases. This CDR3 is built from 13 residues. Written as DNA, the CDR3 is TGTGCCAGCAGCATCGGACAGGGTACTGAAGCTTTCTTT. It translates to CASSIGQGTEAFF.

The chain uses TRBV5-1 and TRBJ2-2; 7 bases agree with TRBD1. V dropped 5 bases and J dropped 7; count of bases not matched to a gene: 8. Germline loops: CDR1 SGHRS, CDR2 YFSETQ. The CDR3 is made up of 14 amino acids. CDR3 protein: CASRPGQINGELFF. The CDR3 bases are TGCGCCAGCAGACCGGGACAGATTAACGGGGAGCTGTTTTTT. Filled out from reference TRBV5-1 and TRBJ2-2, the complete variable domain reads KAGVTQTPRYLIKTRGQQVTLSCSPISGHRSVSWYQQTPGQGLQFLFEYFSETQRNKGNFPGRFSGRQFSNSRSEMNVSTLELGDSALYLCASRPGQINGELFFGEGSRLTVL.

This clone appeared once. The rearrangement uses TRBV27 and TRBJ1-4, with D maybe TRBD1 (5 bases). The CDR3 is made up of 14 amino acids. Trimming took 2 bases from V and 13 from J, leaving 17 bases between them. The germline V gene has CDR1 MNHEY and CDR2 SMNVEV (reference sequence). The CDR3 is CASSLTGGNVRLFF. The CDR3 nucleotides read TGTGCCAGCAGTTTAACAGGAGGGAACGTGCGACTGTTTTTT.

This clone was seen ten or more times. V usage is TRBV10-3 and J usage is TRBJ1-2, with 10 nucleotides matching TRBD1. CDR1 is ENHRY and CDR2 is SYGVKD in the germline V gene. The CDR3 consists of 13 residues. Trimming cost V 7 bases and J 6 bases; bases outside gene matches: 5. The CDR3 here is CAITPGQGNGYTF. CDR3 bases: TGTGCCATCACCCCGGGACAGGGGAATGGCTACACCTTC.

The rearrangement links TRBV9 to TRBJ1-4; D is unclear. Germline assignment: CDR1 SGDLS and CDR2 YYNGEE. This CDR3 comprises 15 residues. V lost 1 base to trimming and J lost 6 bases, with 13 bases between them. DNA for the CDR3: TGTGCCAGCAGCGTATCCGACGGCCGGGATGAAAAACTGTTTTTT. Amino acids: CASSVSDGRDEKLFF.